This entry lists 24 T cell receptor beta chains sequenced from one sample in a study of control samples from healthy donors and cancer patients. Clones were read by immunoSEQ multiplex PCR, and TCRdb kept only the in-frame ones, dropping some. The sample shows some 99,000 clones, around 89% of them seen only once. The source material was blood. Receptors were obtained from a woman between 50 and 59 years old in good health.

CDR3 DNA sequence: TGTGCCAGCTTGGGACTAGGCACAGATACGCAGTATTTT. Its protein product is CASLGLGTDTQYF. The chain employs TRBV27 and TRBJ2-3; 8 nucleotides align to TRBD2. Unmatched junction bases numbered 2, after V lost 8 bases and J lost 1 base. CDR3 length equals 13 residues. Germline V gene data show CDR1 as MNHEY and CDR2 as SMNVEV (reference sequence).

The V call is TRBV6-4, the J call TRBJ1-1; 10 bases align to TRBD1. In germline, CDR1 is MRHNA, CDR2 SNTAGT. V lost 5 bases to trimming and J lost 7 bases; unmatched junction nucleotides: 4. The CDR3 is made up of 13 amino acids. CDR3 nucleotides: TGTGCCAGCAGTTGGGGACAGGGGAATGAAGCTTTCTTT. Translating gives CASSWGQGNEAFF.

The rearrangement joins TRBV19 to TRBJ1-1, with D uncertain. This CDR3 spans 14 amino acids. Germline CDR1 reads LNHDA; CDR2 reads SQIVND (reference sequence). V was cut by 2 bases and J by 5 bases, with 12 bases left in between. CDR3 DNA: TGTGCCAGTAGTATACTGGACTTGAGGACTGAAGCTTTCTTT. Translation gives CASSILDLRTEAFF.

V is TRBV27 and J is TRBJ2-7; D is perhaps TRBD1 or TRBD2 (7 bases each). CDR1 is MNHEY and CDR2 is SMNVEV in the germline V gene (reference sequence). The V and J ends lost 5 bases and 1 base respectively, with 12 bases between them. This CDR3 contains 14 residues. The CDR3, as DNA: TGTGCCAGCAGTATCCAGGGGGGGTCCTACGAGCAGTACGTC. Its translation: CASSIQGGSYEQYV.

The V and J genes are TRBV11-2 and TRBJ2-5, with 8 bases matching TRBD1. V lost 8 bases, J lost 4 bases, and 12 bases stayed unmatched. The length of the CDR3 is 15 residues. Germline CDR1 and CDR2: SGHAT and FQNNGV. The CDR3 DNA reads as TGTGCCAGCTCGAAACGACAGGGGACGGGAGAGACCCAGTACTTC. Translation: CASSKRQGTGETQYF.

This clone has just a few counts. The chain couples TRBV11-2 to TRBJ2-7, with no clear D. The germline CDR1 and CDR2 sequences are SGHAT and FQNNGV. The CDR3 is 16 residues long. Trimming removed 3 bases from V and 2 bases from J, with 17 bases in between. CDR3 sequence reads: CASSFPMGKDPYEQYF. The CDR3 nucleotides read TGTGCCAGCAGCTTCCCCATGGGAAAGGACCCCTACGAGCAGTACTTC.

The rearrangement uses TRBV27 and TRBJ1-2; TRBD1 aligns across 7 bases. Germline V gene data show CDR1 as MNHEY and CDR2 as SMNVEV (reference sequence). The CDR3 contains 14 residues. V was pared by 6 bases and J by 6 bases, with 10 bases of the junction left unmatched. In nucleotides, the CDR3 is TGTGCCAGCAGCCACGTCCAGGGGGGAAATGGCTACACCTTC. Translation gives CASSHVQGGNGYTF.

A few counts support this clone. The CDR3 DNA reads TGTGCCAGCAGCTGGGACTCCTATGGCTACACCTTC. This codes for CASSWDSYGYTF. The V call is TRBV5-4, the J call TRBJ1-2; D possibly corresponds to TRBD1 (5 bases). The germline V gene has CDR1 SGHNT and CDR2 YYREEE (reference sequence). V was cut by 3 bases and J by 4 bases, with 7 bases left in between. This CDR3 spans 12 amino acids.

The chain employs TRBV19 and TRBJ2-1, with 7 bases fitting TRBD1. J gave up 2 bases and V 6 bases, and 13 bases lay outside the gene matches. CDR1 and CDR2 (germline): LNHDA, SQIVND (reference sequence). This CDR3 region has 17 residues. The CDR3 DNA is TGTGCCAGTAGCCACCCCCGACAGGGCAACCCCTACAATGAGCAGTTCTTC. This gives the protein CASSHPRQGNPYNEQFF. Full variable domain (outside the CDR3, taken from reference TRBV19 and TRBJ2-1): DGGITQSPKYLFRKEGQNVTLSCEQNLNHDAMYWYRQDPGQGLRLIYYSQIVNDFQKGDIAEGYSVSREKKESFPLTVTSAQKNPTAFYLCASSHPRQGNPYNEQFFGPGTRLTVL.

This chain connects TRBV3-1 (or the pseudogene TRBV3-2) to TRBJ2-2; 9 bases align to TRBD1. Germline V CDR1 and CDR2: LGHDT, YNNKEL (reference sequence). Trimming took 2 bases from V and 5 from J; bases not matched to a gene: 3. There are 15 residues in the CDR3. CDR3 in amino acids: CASSQNRGQTGELFF. The CDR3 nucleotides are TGTGCCAGCAGCCAAAACAGGGGGCAAACCGGGGAGCTGTTTTTT.

This chain connects TRBV6-5 to TRBJ2-5, with D perhaps given as TRBD1 or TRBD2 (5 bases each). Germline V gene lookup returns CDR1 MNHEY and CDR2 SVGAGI. This CDR3 is 14 amino acids long. V was trimmed by 7 bases and J by 5 bases, leaving 17 bases between them. DNA of the CDR3: TGTGCCAGCAAAAGAACAGTCTGGGGGGAGACCCAGTACTTC. Translated: CASKRTVWGETQYF.

This clone was recorded once. The rearrangement uses TRBV6-2 or TRBV6-3 and TRBJ2-7; the D is unclear. V lost 3 bases to trimming and J lost 0 bases, with 9 bases between them. The germline gives CDR1 MNHEY, CDR2 SVGEGT. The CDR3 extends over 14 amino acids. The CDR3 DNA reads TGTGCCAGCAGTTATGACCCCAGCTCCTACGAGCAGTACTTC. Encoded protein: CASSYDPSSYEQYF.

The rearrangement links TRBV7-3 to TRBJ2-1, with 9 bases that match TRBD1. Germline trimming cut 1 base from V and 4 bases from J; bases unmatched to any gene: 8. Per germline, CDR1 SGHTA and CDR2 FQGTGA. There are 17 residues in the CDR3. CDR3 bases: TGTGCCAGCAGCTTAAGGTCCGGGACAGGGTTTTACAATGAGCAGTTCTTC. Amino acid sequence: CASSLRSGTGFYNEQFF.

The chain combines TRBV15 with TRBJ2-2; D may be TRBD1 (6 bases). Per the germline V gene, CDR1 is LNHNV and CDR2 is YYDKDF (reference sequence). V was cut by 4 bases and J by 9 bases, with 18 bases left in between. This CDR3 region has 15 residues. The CDR3 DNA reads as TGTGCCACCAGCACCCGTGCAGGGGCGGTAAGGGAGCTGTTTTTT. This codes for CATSTRAGAVRELFF.

The chain recombines TRBV5-1 with TRBJ2-2, with D perhaps matching TRBD1 or TRBD2 (5 bases each). There are 16 residues in the CDR3. Germline V gene lookup returns CDR1 SGHRS and CDR2 YFSETQ. The V gene lost 0 bases and the J gene lost 3 bases, with 12 bases spanning the gap. The CDR3 DNA is TGCGCCAGCAGCTTGGGCTTCCGGGGACACACCGGGGAGCTGTTTTTT. Translation: CASSLGFRGHTGELFF.

V gene TRBV7-9 combines with J gene TRBJ2-1, with D uncertain. The CDR3 contains 14 residues. Germline values: CDR1 SEHNR, CDR2 FQNEAQ (reference sequence). Trimming removed 6 bases at V and 0 bases at J, with 9 bases between. In nucleotides, the CDR3 is TGTGCCAGCAGACTGGACGGCTCCTACAATGAGCAGTTCTTC. Translated, it gives CASRLDGSYNEQFF.

This clone has a single count. The rearrangement links TRBV4-2 to TRBJ2-1; TRBD2 aligns across 9 bases. The germline V gene has CDR1 LGHNA and CDR2 YNFKEQ. The ends lost 4 bases at V and 6 bases at J; junction bases unmatched: 10. The CDR3 is 16 residues long. The CDR3 reads CASSPWSGGGANEQFF. The CDR3 bases are TGTGCCAGCAGCCCCTGGTCGGGCGGGGGGGCCAATGAGCAGTTCTTC.

The chain employs TRBV6-5 and TRBJ1-4, with a tentative D call TRBD1 (5 bases). V was cut by 8 bases and J by 8 bases, with 12 bases left in between. The CDR3 runs 12 residues. Germline loops: CDR1 MNHEY, CDR2 SVGAGI. CDR3 loop: CASGQKGEKLFF. The CDR3 nucleotides are TGTGCCAGCGGTCAAAAGGGGGAAAAACTGTTTTTT.

This chain links TRBV19 with TRBJ2-1, with D maybe TRBD1 (6 bases). V lost 7 bases, J lost 1 base, and 17 bases lay in between. Germline lookup yields CDR1 LNHDA and CDR2 SQIVND (reference sequence). CDR3 length: 16 amino acids. DNA of the CDR3: TGTGCCAGTACCCAGGACAGCTTGACATCCTACAATGAGCAGTTCTTC. Its translation: CASTQDSLTSYNEQFF.

This chain joins TRBV9 and TRBJ1-2; tentatively, D is TRBD1 (5 bases). The ends were cut back, 3 bases at V and 4 bases at J, with 16 bases in the middle. The length of the CDR3 is 15 residues. In germline, CDR1 is SGDLS, CDR2 YYNGEE. The CDR3 DNA reads as TGTGCCAGCAGCGCCGGAGGGGCCAAGGCCTATGGCTACACCTTC. Translation: CASSAGGAKAYGYTF.

The rearrangement uses TRBV9 and TRBJ2-7; no clear D gene. This CDR3 spans 13 amino acids. Trimming removed 3 bases at V and 6 bases at J, with 13 bases between. Germline V lookup: CDR1 SGDLS, CDR2 YYNGEE. The CDR3 is CASSDRLDREQYF. The CDR3 DNA is TGTGCCAGCAGCGACAGACTGGATCGCGAGCAGTACTTC.

The rearrangement uses TRBV9 and TRBJ2-5, with D possibly being TRBD2 (6 bases). The CDR3 consists of 14 residues. Between the trimmed V and J ends, which lost 3 bases and 4 bases, there was a span of 13 bases. The V gene's germline CDR1 is SGDLS and CDR2 YYNGEE. The DNA for the CDR3 is TGTGCCAGCAGCGATGCAGGGCGGGGAGAGACCCAGTACTTC. It specifies CASSDAGRGETQYF.

This rearrangement joins TRBV7-6 to TRBJ2-1; the match to TRBD2 covers 15 bases. Germline V CDR1 and CDR2: SGHVS, FNYEAQ. The CDR3 has 15 amino acids. With 4 bases clipped from V and 6 bases from J, the junction kept 1 base outside the gene matches. The CDR3, as DNA: TGTGCCAGCAGCTGGGGACTAGCGGGAGGCAATGAGCAGTTCTTC. Amino acids: CASSWGLAGGNEQFF.

The chain carries TRBV3-1 (or the pseudogene TRBV3-2) and TRBJ2-2; D possibly uses TRBD1 or TRBD2 (7 bases each). The V gene's germline CDR1 is LGHDT and CDR2 YNNKEL (reference sequence). The CDR3 sequence is 16 residues long. The V end lost 4 bases, the J end lost 4 bases, and 16 bases lay between the germline ends. The CDR3 DNA is TGTGCCAGCAGCCCCTCAGGGGGGGGGACCACCGGGGAGCTGTTTTTT. This translates into CASSPSGGGTTGELFF.